The clone carrying this TCR beta chain was seen a few times. The antigen is not known. This specimen comes from a study of identical twins. Findings and limits, study-wide: For zero-insertion analyses, partial confounding could come from invariant MAIT and iNKT cells. Where out-of-frame alpha sequences were twin-shared, they showed excess low generation probability. Sequences that were beta out-of-frame showed weaker excess twin sharing.

Healthy Caucasians supplied all donations. The CDR3 is made up of 15 amino acids. Trimming took 3 bases from V and 7 from J; bases not matched to a gene: 12. CDR1 and CDR2 (germline): DFQATT, SNEGSKA (reference sequence). TCRdb itself ran the 5' RACE reads through MiXCR, one entry per CDR3 protein. This sample has 1,800,000 or so distinct CDR3 sequences, with around 33% found just once. This sequence joins TRBV20-1 and TRBJ2-4; TRBD1 matches 7 bases. The material sequenced was cord blood. This TCR derives from a newborn girl in good health. The CDR3 region is CSASRGTATGNIQYF. CDR3 nucleotides: TGCAGTGCTAGTAGGGGGACAGCAACGGGGAACATTCAGTACTTC.